This TCR beta chain was sequenced during a study of T cell responses to AZD1222 COVID-19 vaccine. Assay: immunoSEQ multiplex PCR; the TCRdb copy retains only in-frame clones and omits some. Among some 160,000 clones listed, approximately 91% were seen once. On this clone: Its target is unknown.

Broader study findings: Clonal diversity may have been underestimated, and the donors were mostly white British, with more females than males.

The V gene's germline CDR1 is GTSNPN and CDR2 SVGIG (reference sequence). V was pared by 2 bases and J by 8 bases, with 13 bases of the junction left unmatched. This CDR3 is 16 amino acids long. The chain couples TRBV30 to TRBJ2-4; the match to TRBD2 covers 9 bases. This receptor was obtained from an adult in good health. Sequenced here: peripheral blood, sampled on day 0 of AZD1222 vaccination. Here the CDR3 reads CAWSHQLAGSIHIQYF. CDR3 bases: TGTGCCTGGAGTCATCAACTAGCGGGCTCGATCCACATTCAGTACTTC.